The next 9 T cell receptor beta chains were all read from a single sample in a study of cytotoxic CD8 clonotypes in ibrutinib-treated CLL. TCRdb keeps only in-frame clones here, not all; method: immunoSEQ multiplex PCR. The sample yields fewer than 400,000 clones, over 60% seen once. The sequenced sample was PBMCs, obtained after 36 months of ibrutinib treatment. The receptors were gathered from a human donor with chronic lymphocytic leukemia.

The chain couples TRBV6-5 to TRBJ2-3; D is perhaps TRBD1 (6 bases). The length of the CDR3 is 14 residues. Germline CDR1 and CDR2: MNHEY and SVGAGI. Trimming removed 5 bases at V and 10 bases at J, with 19 bases between. Written as DNA, the CDR3 is TGTGCCAGCAGTCGGGACACGGTATCAAACTCGCAGTATTTT. It specifies CASSRDTVSNSQYF.

The rearrangement links TRBV5-1 to TRBJ2-3; D is perhaps TRBD2 (5 bases). CDR1 and CDR2 from the germline V gene are SGHRS and YFSETQ. V was trimmed by 0 bases and J by 4 bases, leaving 15 bases between them. This CDR3 region has 16 residues. CDR3 DNA: TGCGCCAGCAGCTTGGGCCCACTAGGGCCGGCAGATACGCAGTATTTT. Translating it yields CASSLGPLGPADTQYF.

The chain uses TRBV5-1 and TRBJ2-7, with a tentative D call TRBD2 (7 bases). The length of the CDR3 is 16 residues. V was shortened by 0 bases and J by 0 bases, with 13 bases between the two germline ends. Looked up from germline, CDR1 is SGHRS and CDR2 is YFSETQ. The CDR3 bases are TGCGCCAGCAGCTTGGCCGGACGGGGGGCCTCCTACGAGCAGTACTTC. Its protein product is CASSLAGRGASYEQYF.

The CDR3 protein is CASSQVFTGGPGEQFF. CDR3 nucleotide sequence: TGCGCCAGCAGCCAAGTGTTTACAGGGGGACCCGGGGAGCAGTTCTTC. This chain joins TRBV4-3 and TRBJ2-1, with TRBD1 identical over 8 bases. The CDR3 runs to 16 residues. CDR1 is LGHNA, CDR2 YSLEER, per germline. The V segment lost 1 base and the J segment 10 bases; nucleotides outside the gene matches: 12.

This rearrangement joins TRBV19 to TRBJ2-5, with a tentative D call TRBD1 (7 bases). Germline CDR1 LNHDA, CDR2 SQIVND (reference sequence). V lost 4 bases to trimming and J lost 1 base, with 13 bases between them. The length of the CDR3 is 15 residues. The CDR3 is CASSSGTDLQETQYF. CDR3 bases: TGTGCCAGTAGTAGCGGGACAGACCTCCAAGAGACCCAGTACTTC.

This clone is a singleton in its sample. The chain links TRBV7-9 to TRBJ2-2; D not certain. V was shortened by 3 bases and J by 3 bases, with 11 bases between the two germline ends. This CDR3 spans 15 amino acids. Germline loops: CDR1 SEHNR, CDR2 FQNEAQ (reference sequence). The CDR3 coding sequence is TGTGCCAGCAGCTTCAAGGCCGGGTACACCGGGGAGCTGTTTTTT. Protein: CASSFKAGYTGELFF.

The chain has TRBV18 and TRBJ2-5; maybe TRBD2 (6 bases). Germline lookup yields CDR1 KGHSH and CDR2 LQKENI. CDR3 length: 13 amino acids. V lost 6 bases and J 7 bases, leaving 15 bases between the germline ends. The CDR3 DNA sequence: TGTGCCAGCTCGCCGGAGGGCTATGGGACCCAGTACTTC. Encoded protein: CASSPEGYGTQYF.

V is TRBV5-1 and J is TRBJ2-3, with unresolved D. The ends were cut back, 0 bases at V and 4 bases at J, with 6 bases in the middle. The germline V gene has CDR1 SGHRS and CDR2 YFSETQ. The length of the CDR3 is 13 residues. The CDR3 loop is CASSLGSPDTQYF. The CDR3 coding sequence is TGCGCCAGCAGCTTGGGATCCCCAGATACGCAGTATTTT.

The chain has TRBV18 and TRBJ2-5; TRBD1 is a possible D gene (7 bases). CDR3 size: 15 residues. V lost 3 bases and J lost 1, with 12 bases in between. Germline V lookup: CDR1 KGHSH, CDR2 LQKENI. CDR3 sequence reads: CASSPAGQSQETQYF. The CDR3 region has the DNA TGTGCCAGCTCACCCGCGGGACAGTCCCAAGAGACCCAGTACTTC. Based on the CDR3 plus reference TRBV18 and TRBJ2-5, the full variable domain is NAGVMQNPRHLVRRRGQEARLRCSPMKGHSHVYWYRQLPEEGLKFMVYLQKENIIDESGMPKERFSAEFPKEGPSILRIQQVVRGDSAAYFCASSPAGQSQETQYFGPGTRLLVL.